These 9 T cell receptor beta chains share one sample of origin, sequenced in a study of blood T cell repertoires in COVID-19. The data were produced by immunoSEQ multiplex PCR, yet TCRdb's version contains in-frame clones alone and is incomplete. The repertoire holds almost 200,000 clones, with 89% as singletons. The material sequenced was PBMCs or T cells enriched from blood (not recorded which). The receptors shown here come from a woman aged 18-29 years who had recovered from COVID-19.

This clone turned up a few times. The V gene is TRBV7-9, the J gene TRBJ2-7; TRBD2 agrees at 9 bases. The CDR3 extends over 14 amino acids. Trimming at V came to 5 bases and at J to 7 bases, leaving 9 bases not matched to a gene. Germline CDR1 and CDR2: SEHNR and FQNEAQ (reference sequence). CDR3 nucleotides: TGTGCCAGCAGCGGGGCGGGGGGGCCGGTGGAGCAGTACTTC. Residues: CASSGAGGPVEQYF.

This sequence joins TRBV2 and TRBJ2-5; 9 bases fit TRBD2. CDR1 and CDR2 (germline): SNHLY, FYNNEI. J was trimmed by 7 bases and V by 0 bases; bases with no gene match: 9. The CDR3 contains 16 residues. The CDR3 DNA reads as TGTGCCAGCAGTGAAGCGGGACTAGCAGGGAGGGGGACCCAGTACTTC. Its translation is CASSEAGLAGRGTQYF.

The CDR3 sequence: CASSHSGETTGELFF. The DNA of the CDR3 is TGTGCCAGCAGCCATAGCGGGGAGACCACCGGGGAGCTGTTTTTT. This sequence joins TRBV21-1 and TRBJ2-2; TRBD2 is the table's D call, not checked against the DNA. TRBV21-1 is annotated as a pseudogene. This CDR3 contains 15 residues.

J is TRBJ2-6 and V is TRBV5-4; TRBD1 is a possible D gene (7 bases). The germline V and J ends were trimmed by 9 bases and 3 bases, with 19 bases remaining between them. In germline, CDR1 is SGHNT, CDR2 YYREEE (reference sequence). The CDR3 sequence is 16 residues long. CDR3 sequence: CATFQGGGSGANVLTF. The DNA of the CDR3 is TGTGCCACCTTCCAGGGGGGAGGCAGTGGGGCCAACGTCCTGACTTTC. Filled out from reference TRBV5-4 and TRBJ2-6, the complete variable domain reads ETGVTQSPTHLIKTRGQQVTLRCSSQSGHNTVSWYQQALGQGPQFIFQYYREEENGRGNFPPRFSGLQFPNYSSELNVNALELDDSALYLCATFQGGGSGANVLTFGAGSRLTVL.

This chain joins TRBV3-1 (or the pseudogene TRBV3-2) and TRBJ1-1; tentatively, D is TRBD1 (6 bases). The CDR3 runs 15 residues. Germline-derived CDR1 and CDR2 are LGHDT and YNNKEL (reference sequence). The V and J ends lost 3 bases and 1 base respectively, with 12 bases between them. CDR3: CASSHADRPNTEAFF. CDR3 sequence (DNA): TGTGCCAGCAGCCATGCAGACAGGCCGAACACTGAAGCTTTCTTT.

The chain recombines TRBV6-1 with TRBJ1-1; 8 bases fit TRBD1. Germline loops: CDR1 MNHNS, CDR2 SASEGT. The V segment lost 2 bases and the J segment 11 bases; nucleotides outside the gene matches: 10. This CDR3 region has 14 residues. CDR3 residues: CASSERTGKALAFF. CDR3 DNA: TGTGCCAGCAGTGAACGGACAGGGAAGGCGTTGGCTTTCTTT.

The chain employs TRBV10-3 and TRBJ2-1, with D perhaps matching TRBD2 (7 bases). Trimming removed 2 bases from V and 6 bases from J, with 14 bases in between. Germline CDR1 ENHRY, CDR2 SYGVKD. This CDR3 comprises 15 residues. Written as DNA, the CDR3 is TGTGCCATCAGTGAGGGCGGGGGCCTCGGCAATGAGCAGTTCTTC. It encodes CAISEGGGLGNEQFF.

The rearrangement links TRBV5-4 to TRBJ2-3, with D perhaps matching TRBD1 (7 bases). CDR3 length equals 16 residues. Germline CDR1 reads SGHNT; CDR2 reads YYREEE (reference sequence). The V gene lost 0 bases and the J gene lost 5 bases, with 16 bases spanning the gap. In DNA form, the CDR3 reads TGTGCCAGCAGCTTGGCTCTTCAGGGGGGCGGAGATACGCAGTATTTT. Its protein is CASSLALQGGGDTQYF.

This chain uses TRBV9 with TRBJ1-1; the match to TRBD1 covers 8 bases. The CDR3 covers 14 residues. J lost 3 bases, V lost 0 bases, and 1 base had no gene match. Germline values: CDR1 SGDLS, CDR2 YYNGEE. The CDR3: CASSVVQGDTEAFF. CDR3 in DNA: TGTGCCAGCAGCGTAGTACAGGGGGACACTGAAGCTTTCTTT.